This entry concerns a single T cell receptor beta chain. Template material for amplifying TCR beta CDR3 regions consisted of RNA transcripts. With the HTBI primer set, the TCR CDR3 went through a first round of RT-PCR. TCRdb ran MiXCR on the multiplex PCR reads and lists one entry per CDR3 protein. Of 800,000 or so distinct CDR3 sequences detected, around 38% appear once; the ten largest clones hold approximately 10%. There are 15 residues in the CDR3. Losses at the gene ends were 7 bases for V and 5 bases for J; bases not matched to a gene: 10. Germline-derived CDR1 and CDR2 are SNHLY and FYNNEI. The data derive from a study of T cells in Graves' hyperthyroidism and ophthalmopathy.

Sequenced input: blood. This TCR was recovered from a man aged 18 to 35 with Graves' hyperthyroidism. V and J are TRBV2 and TRBJ2-2; TRBD1 matches at 7 bases. The CDR3 nucleotides are TGTGCCAGCACAGTTGCTAGGGGGCCGACCGGGGAGCTGTTTTTT. Residues: CASTVARGPTGELFF. Full variable domain (outside the CDR3, taken from reference TRBV2 and TRBJ2-2): EPEVTQTPSHQVTQMGQEVILRCVPISNHLYFYWYRQILGQKVEFLVSFYNNEISEKSEIFDDQFSVERPDGSNFTLKIRSTKLEDSAMYFCASTVARGPTGELFFGEGSRLTVL.